This TCR beta chain was observed in a study of T cell responses to AZD1222 COVID-19 vaccine. In the study overall: Doses given second, at about 4 or about 12 weeks, were pooled.

With 4 bases removed from V and 2 bases from J, the gap between germline ends came to 9 bases. Germline CDR1 and CDR2: LGHDT and YNNKEL (reference sequence). This CDR3 spans 13 amino acids. Turning to this clone: Its specificity is unknown.

Study results and limitations: The donor group comprised mostly white British people and more females; the analysis possibly underestimated clonal diversity.

Method: immunoSEQ multiplex PCR; TCRdb's copy keeps in-frame clones and lacks some. The table records roughly 100,000 clones, around nine tenths of them present only once. This sequence joins TRBV3-1 (or the pseudogene TRBV3-2) and TRBJ2-7; the D gene could be TRBD1 or TRBD2 (5 bases each). The sample consisted of peripheral blood, taken on day 0 of AZD1222 vaccination. The sequence was obtained from an adult in good health. CDR3 DNA: TGTGCCAGCAGCCGGGACGGACCCTACGAGCAGTACTTC. It encodes CASSRDGPYEQYF.